This TCR beta chain was sequenced during a study of T cell responses to AZD1222 COVID-19 vaccine. Whole-study context: Samples with a second dose at about 4 or about 12 weeks were pooled together. Overall study findings and caveats: Donors were chiefly white British, with a greater number of females, and clonal diversity was perhaps underestimated.

CDR1 is SGDLS, CDR2 YYNGEE, per germline. Between the trimmed V and J ends, which lost 5 bases and 0 bases, there was a span of 14 bases. This CDR3 is 16 amino acids long. As regards this clone: Antigen: not known.

Sequencing used immunoSEQ multiplex PCR; TCRdb keeps in-frame clones, though not all of them. The data show 100,000 or so clones, approximately 87% seen once. The chain couples TRBV9 to TRBJ2-2; a possible D gene is TRBD1 (5 bases). The sequencing here drew on peripheral blood, taken on day 0 of AZD1222 vaccination. The TCR originated in an adult in good health. CDR3 sequence reads: CASSVLGDANTGELFF. CDR3 DNA sequence: TGTGCCAGCAGTGTCTTAGGGGATGCGAACACCGGGGAGCTGTTTTTT.